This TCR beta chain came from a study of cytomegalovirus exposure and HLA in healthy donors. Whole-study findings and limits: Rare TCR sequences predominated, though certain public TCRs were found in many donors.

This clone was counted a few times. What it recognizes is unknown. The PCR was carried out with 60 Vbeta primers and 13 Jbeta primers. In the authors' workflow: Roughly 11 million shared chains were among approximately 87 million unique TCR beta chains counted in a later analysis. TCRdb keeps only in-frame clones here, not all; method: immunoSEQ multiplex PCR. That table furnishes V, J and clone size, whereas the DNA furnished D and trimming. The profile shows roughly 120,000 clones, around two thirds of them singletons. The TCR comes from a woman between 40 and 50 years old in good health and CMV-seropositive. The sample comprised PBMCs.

This CDR3 reads CASSLNVPGQGLETQYF. The CDR3 DNA reads as TGCGCCAGCAGCCTAAATGTCCCGGGACAGGGTTTGGAGACCCAGTACTTC. The chain has TRBV4-1 and TRBJ2-5, with TRBD1 matching over 9 bases. CDR3 length: 17 amino acids. V lost 4 bases, J lost 5 bases, and 14 bases stayed unmatched. Germline V gene lookup returns CDR1 MGHRA and CDR2 YSYEKL.